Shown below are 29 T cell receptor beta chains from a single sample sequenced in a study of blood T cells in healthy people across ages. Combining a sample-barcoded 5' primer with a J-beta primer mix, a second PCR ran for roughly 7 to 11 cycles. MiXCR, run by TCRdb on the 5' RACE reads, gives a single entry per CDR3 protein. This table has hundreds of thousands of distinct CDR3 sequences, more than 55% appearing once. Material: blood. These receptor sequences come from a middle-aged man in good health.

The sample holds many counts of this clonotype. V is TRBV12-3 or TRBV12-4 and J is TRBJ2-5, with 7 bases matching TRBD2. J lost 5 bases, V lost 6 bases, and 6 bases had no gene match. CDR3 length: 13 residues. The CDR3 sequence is CASSGGSGETQYF. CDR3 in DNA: TGTGCCAGCAGCGGGGGGTCAGGGGAGACCCAGTACTTC.

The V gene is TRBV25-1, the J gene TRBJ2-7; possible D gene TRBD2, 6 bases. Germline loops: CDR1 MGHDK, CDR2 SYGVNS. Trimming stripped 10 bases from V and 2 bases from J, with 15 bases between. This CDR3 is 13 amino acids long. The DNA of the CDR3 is TGTGCCACCAGGGACTTCTTCACCTACGAGCAGTACTTC. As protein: CATRDFFTYEQYF.

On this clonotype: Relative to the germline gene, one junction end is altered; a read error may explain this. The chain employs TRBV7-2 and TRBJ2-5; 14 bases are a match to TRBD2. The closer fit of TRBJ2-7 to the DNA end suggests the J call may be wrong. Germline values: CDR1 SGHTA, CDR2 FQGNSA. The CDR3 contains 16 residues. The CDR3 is CAGSLLGTSGSYEQYF. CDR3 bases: TGTGCCGGCAGCTTACTAGGGACTAGCGGGAGCTACGAGCAGTACTTC.

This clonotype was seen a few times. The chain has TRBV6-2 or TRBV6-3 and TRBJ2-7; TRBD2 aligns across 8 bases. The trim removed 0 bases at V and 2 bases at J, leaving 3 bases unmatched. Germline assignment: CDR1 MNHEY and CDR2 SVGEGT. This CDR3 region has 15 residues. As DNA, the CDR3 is TGTGCCAGCAGTTACTCGACGGGGGGGGCCTACGAGCAGTACTTC. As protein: CASSYSTGGAYEQYF.

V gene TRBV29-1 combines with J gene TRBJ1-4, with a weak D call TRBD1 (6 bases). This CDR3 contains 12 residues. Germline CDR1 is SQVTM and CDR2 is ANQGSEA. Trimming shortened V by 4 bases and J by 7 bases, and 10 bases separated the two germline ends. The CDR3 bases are TGCAGCGTTGTGGGGGCGGGTGAAAAACTGTTTTTT. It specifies CSVVGAGEKLFF.

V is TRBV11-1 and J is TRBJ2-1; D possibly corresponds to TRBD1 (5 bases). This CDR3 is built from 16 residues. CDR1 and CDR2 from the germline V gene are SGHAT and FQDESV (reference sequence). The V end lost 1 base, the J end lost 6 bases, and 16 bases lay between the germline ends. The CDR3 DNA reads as TGTGCCAGCAGCTTAGACAGGCCCCAATTTCGCAATGAGCAGTTCTTC. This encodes CASSLDRPQFRNEQFF.

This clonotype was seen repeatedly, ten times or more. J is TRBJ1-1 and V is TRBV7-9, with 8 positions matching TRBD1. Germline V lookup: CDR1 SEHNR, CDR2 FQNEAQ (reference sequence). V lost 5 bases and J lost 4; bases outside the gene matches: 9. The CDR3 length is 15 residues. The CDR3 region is CASSVPTGAGTEAFF. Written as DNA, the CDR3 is TGTGCCAGCAGCGTCCCGACAGGGGCGGGCACTGAAGCTTTCTTT.

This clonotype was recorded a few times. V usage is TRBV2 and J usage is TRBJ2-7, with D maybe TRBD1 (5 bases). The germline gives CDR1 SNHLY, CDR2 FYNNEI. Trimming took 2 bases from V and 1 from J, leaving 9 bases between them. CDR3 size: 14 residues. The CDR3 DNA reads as TGTGCCAGCAGTGAACAGGGTCAATCCTACGAGCAGTACTTC. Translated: CASSEQGQSYEQYF.

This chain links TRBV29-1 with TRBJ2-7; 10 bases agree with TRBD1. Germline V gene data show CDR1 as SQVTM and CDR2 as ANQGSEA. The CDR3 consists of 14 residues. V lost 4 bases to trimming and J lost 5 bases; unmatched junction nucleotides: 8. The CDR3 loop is CSVGGDRGRHEQYF. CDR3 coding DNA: TGCAGCGTTGGCGGGGACAGGGGCCGACACGAGCAGTACTTC.

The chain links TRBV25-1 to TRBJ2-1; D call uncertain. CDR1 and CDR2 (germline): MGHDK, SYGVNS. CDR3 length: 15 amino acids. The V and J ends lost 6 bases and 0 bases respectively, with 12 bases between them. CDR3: CASSPLWSSYNEQFF. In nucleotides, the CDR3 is TGTGCCAGCAGCCCCTTGTGGAGCTCCTACAATGAGCAGTTCTTC.

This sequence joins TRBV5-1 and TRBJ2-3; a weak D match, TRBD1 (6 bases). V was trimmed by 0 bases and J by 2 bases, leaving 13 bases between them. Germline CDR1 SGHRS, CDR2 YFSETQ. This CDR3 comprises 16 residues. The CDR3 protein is CASSLDPQGPTDTQYF. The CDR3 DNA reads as TGCGCCAGCAGCTTGGATCCACAGGGCCCCACAGATACGCAGTATTTT.

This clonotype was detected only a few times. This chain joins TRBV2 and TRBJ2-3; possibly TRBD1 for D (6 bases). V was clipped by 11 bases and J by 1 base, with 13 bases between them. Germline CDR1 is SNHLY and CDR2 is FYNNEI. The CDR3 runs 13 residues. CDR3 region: CAGSSGGTDTQYF. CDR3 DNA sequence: TGTGCCGGATCTTCAGGGGGCACAGATACGCAGTATTTT.

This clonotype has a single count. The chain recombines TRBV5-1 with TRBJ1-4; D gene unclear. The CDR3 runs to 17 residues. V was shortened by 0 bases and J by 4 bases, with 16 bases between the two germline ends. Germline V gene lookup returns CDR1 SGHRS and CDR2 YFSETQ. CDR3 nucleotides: TGCGCCAGCAGCTTGGCGAGCTCGCGAGGGCTTAATGAAAAACTGTTTTTT. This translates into CASSLASSRGLNEKLFF.

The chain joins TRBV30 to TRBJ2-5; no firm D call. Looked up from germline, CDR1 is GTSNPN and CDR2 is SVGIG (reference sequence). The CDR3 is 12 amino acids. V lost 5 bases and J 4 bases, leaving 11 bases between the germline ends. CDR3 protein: CAWDQSGETQYF. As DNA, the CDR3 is TGTGCCTGGGACCAGAGTGGAGAGACCCAGTACTTC.

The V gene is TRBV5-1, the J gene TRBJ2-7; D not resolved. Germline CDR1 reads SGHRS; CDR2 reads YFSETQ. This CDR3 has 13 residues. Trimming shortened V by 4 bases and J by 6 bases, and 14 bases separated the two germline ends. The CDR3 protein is CASSPLEATEQYF. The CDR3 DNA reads TGCGCCAGCAGCCCCCTCGAGGCCACCGAGCAGTACTTC.

CDR3 bases: TGCAGCGCTCGCGAGGGGGGCGAGGACACCGGGGAGCTGTTTTTT. Its translation: CSAREGGEDTGELFF. The V gene is TRBV29-1, the J gene TRBJ2-2; D possibly matches TRBD1 or TRBD2 (6 bases each). V lost 7 bases to trimming and J lost 3 bases, with 18 bases between them. The germline gives CDR1 SQVTM, CDR2 ANQGSEA. The CDR3 spans 15 residues.

Written as DNA, the CDR3 is TGTGCCAGCAGGCTCGGGACAGGGCTCTACTATGGCTACACCTTC. It is translated as CASRLGTGLYYGYTF. The chain is built from TRBV2 and TRBJ1-2, with TRBD1 identical over 9 bases. CDR1 SNHLY and CDR2 FYNNEI come from the germline V gene. The V gene end was trimmed by 6 bases and the J gene end by 3 bases; junction bases not matched to a gene: 8. This CDR3 has 15 residues.

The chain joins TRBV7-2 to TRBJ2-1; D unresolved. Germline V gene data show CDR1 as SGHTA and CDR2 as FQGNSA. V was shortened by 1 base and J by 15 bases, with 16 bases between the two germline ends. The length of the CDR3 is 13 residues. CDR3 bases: TGTGCCAGCAGCTTAGATCCGGGCAGAAGAGGGTTCTTC. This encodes CASSLDPGRRGFF. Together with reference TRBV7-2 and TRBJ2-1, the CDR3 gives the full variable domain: GAGVSQSPSNKVTEKGKDVELRCDPISGHTALYWYRQSLGQGLEFLIYFQGNSAPDKSGLPSDRFSAERTGGSVSTLTIQRTQQEDSAVYLCASSLDPGRRGFFGPGTRLTVL.

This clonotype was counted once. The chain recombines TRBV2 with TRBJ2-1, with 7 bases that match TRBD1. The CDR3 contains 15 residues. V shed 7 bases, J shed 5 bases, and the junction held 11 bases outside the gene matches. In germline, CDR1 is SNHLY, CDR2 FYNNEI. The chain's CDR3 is CASTQTGWSHNEQFF. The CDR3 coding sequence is TGTGCCAGCACCCAGACAGGGTGGTCCCACAATGAGCAGTTCTTC.

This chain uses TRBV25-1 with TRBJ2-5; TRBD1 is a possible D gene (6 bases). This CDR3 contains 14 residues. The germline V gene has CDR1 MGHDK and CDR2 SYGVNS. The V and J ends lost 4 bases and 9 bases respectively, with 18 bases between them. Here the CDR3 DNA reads TGTGCCAGCAGTGTGACAGGTATTAGGAGGTCCCAGTACTTC. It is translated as CASSVTGIRRSQYF.

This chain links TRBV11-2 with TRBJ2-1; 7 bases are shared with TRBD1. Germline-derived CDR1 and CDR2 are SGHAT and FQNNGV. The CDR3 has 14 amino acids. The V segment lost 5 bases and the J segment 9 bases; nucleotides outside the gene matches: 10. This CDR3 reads CASSPPGQRTEQFF. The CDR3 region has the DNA TGTGCCAGCAGCCCTCCGGGACAGAGAACTGAGCAGTTCTTC.

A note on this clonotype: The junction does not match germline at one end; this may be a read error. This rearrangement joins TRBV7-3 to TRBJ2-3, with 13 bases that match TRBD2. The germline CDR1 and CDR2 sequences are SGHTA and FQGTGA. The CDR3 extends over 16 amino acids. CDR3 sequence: CAGRSGLAGVTDTQYF. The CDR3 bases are TGTGCCGGCAGGTCAGGACTAGCGGGAGTAACAGATACGCAGTATTTT.

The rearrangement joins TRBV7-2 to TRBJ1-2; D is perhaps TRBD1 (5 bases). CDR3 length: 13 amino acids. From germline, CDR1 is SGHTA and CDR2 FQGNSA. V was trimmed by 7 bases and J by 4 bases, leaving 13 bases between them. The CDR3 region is CASTNQGSYGYTF. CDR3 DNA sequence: TGTGCCAGCACCAACCAGGGTTCCTATGGCTACACCTTC.

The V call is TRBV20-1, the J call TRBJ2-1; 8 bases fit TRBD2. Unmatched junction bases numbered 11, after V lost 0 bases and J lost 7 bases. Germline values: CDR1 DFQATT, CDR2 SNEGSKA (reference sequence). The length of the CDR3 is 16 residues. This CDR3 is CSARDPIGGRRNEQFF. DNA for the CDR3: TGCAGTGCTAGAGACCCGATCGGCGGGAGGAGGAATGAGCAGTTCTTC.

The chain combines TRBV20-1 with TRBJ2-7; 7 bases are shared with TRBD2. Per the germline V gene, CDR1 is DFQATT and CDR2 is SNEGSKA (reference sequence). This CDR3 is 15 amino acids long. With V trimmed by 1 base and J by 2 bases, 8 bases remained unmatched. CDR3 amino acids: CSARVSSGAAYEQYF. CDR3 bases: TGCAGTGCTAGAGTGTCGAGCGGGGCAGCCTACGAGCAGTACTTC.

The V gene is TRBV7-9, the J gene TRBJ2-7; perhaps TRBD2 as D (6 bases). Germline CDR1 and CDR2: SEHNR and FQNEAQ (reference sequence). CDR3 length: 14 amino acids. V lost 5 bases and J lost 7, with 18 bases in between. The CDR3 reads CASSRDSPGGEQYF. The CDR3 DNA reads TGTGCCAGCAGCCGGGACTCTCCCGGCGGGGAGCAGTACTTC.

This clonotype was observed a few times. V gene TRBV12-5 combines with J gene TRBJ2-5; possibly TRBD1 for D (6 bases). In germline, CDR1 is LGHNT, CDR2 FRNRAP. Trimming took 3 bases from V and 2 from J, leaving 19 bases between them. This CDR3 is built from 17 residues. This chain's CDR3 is CASGFLTTGWGQETQYF. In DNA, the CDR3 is TGTGCTAGTGGTTTCCTGACCACAGGGTGGGGACAAGAGACCCAGTACTTC.

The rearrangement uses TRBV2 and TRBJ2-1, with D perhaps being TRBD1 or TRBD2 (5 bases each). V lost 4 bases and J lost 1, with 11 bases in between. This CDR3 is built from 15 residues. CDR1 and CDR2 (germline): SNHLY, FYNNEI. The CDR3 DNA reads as TGTGCCAGCAGTGGAGAGGGGCGATCCTACAATGAGCAGTTCTTC. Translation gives CASSGEGRSYNEQFF.

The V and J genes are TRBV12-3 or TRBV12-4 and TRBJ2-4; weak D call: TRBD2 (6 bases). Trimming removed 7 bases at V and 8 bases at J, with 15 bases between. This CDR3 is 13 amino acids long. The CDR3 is CASNPAGQDIQYF. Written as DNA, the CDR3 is TGTGCCAGCAACCCGGCGGGGCAAGACATTCAGTACTTC.